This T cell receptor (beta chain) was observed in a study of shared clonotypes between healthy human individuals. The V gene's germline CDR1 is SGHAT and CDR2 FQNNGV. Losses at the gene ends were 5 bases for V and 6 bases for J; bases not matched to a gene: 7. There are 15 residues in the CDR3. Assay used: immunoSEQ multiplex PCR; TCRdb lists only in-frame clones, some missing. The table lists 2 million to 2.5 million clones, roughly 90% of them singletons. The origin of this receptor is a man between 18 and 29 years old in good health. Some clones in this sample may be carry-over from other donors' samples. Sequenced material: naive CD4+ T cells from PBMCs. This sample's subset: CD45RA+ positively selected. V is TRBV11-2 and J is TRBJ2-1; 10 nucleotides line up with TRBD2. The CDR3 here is CASSLTSGAPNEQFF. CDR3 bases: TGTGCCAGCAGCCTAACTAGCGGGGCCCCCAATGAGCAGTTCTTC.